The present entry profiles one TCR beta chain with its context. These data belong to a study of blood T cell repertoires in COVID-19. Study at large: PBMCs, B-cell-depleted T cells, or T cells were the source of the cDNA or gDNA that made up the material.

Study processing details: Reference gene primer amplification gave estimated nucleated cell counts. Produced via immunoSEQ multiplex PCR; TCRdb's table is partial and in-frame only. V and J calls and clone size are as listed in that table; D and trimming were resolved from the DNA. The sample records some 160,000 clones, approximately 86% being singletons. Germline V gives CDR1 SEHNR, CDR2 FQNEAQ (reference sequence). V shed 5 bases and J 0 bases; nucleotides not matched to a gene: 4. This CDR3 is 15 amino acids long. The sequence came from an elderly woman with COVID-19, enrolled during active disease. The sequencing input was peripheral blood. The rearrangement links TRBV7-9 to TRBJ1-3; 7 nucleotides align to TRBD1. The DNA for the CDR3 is TGTGCCAGCAGCGCAGGGGGAAACTCTGGAAACACCATATATTTT. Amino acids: CASSAGGNSGNTIYF. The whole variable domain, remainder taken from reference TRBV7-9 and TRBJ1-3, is DTGVSQNPRHKITKRGQNVTFRCDPISEHNRLYWYRQTLGQGPEFLTYFQNEAQLEKSRLLSDRFSAERPKGSFSTLEIQRTEQGDSAMYLCASSAGGNSGNTIYFGEGSWLTVV.